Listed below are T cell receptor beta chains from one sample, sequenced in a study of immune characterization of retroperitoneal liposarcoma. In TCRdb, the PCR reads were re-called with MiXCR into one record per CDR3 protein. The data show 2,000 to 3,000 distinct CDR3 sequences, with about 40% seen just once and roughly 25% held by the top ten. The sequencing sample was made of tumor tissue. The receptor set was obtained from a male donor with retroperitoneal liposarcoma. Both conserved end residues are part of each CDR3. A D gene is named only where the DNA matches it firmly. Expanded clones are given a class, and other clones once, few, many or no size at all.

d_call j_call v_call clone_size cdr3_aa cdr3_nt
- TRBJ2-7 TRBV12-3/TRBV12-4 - CASSGGWSYNEQYF TGTGCCAGCAGTGGGGGCTGGTCCTACAATGAGCAGTACTTC
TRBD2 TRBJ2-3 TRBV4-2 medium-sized CASSQDLGTRFGTDTQYF TGTGCCAGCAGCCAAGATTTGGGGACTAGATTTGGTACGGATACGCAGTATTTT
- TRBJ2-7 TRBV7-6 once CASSPRTGNYEQYF TGTGCCAGCAGCCCGCGCACGGGGAACTACGAGCAGTACTTC
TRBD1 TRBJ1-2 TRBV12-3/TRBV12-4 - CASSTTGIYGYTF TGTGCCAGCAGCACGACAGGGATCTATGGCTACACCTTC
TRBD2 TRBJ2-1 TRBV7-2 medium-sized CASSLASSGSSYSYEQFF TGTGCCAGCAGCTTAGCTTCTAGCGGGAGTTCCTACTCCTACGAGCAGTTCTTC
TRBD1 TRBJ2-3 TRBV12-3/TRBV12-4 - CASSFRGPHLSTDTQYF TGTGCCAGCAGTTTCAGGGGGCCACACCTAAGCACAGATACGCAGTATTTT
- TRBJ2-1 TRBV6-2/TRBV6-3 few CASSYAGSYEQFF TGTGCCAGCAGTTACGCAGGGAGTTATGAGCAGTTCTTC
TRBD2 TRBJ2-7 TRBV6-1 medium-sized CASSEERDSYNEQYF TGTGCCAGCAGTGAAGAGCGGGATTCCTACAATGAGCAGTACTTC
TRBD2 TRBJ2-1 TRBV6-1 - CASSESGGAAYNEQFF TGTGCCAGCAGCGAAAGCGGGGGGGCGGCCTACAATGAGCAGTTCTTC
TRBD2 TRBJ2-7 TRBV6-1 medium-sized CAISGLAGGPGYEQYF TGTGCCATCAGCGGCCTAGCGGGAGGGCCCGGGTACGAGCAGTACTTC
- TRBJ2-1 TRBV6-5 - CASSPRGGFHEQFF TGTGCCAGCAGCCCTCGTGGAGGTTTCCACGAGCAGTTCTTC
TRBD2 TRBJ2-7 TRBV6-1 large CASSEGLAILPEQYF TGTGCCAGCAGTGAGGGACTAGCGATTCTTCCGGAGCAGTACTTC
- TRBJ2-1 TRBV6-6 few CASSPDWSSYNEQFF TGTGCCAGCAGTCCCGACTGGAGCTCCTACAATGAGCAGTTCTTC
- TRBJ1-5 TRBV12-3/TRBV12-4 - CASSLREQPQHF TGTGCCAGCAGTTTAAGGGAACAGCCCCAGCATTTT
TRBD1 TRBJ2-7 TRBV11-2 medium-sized CASSRGTASYEQYF TGTGCCAGCAGCAGAGGGACAGCATCCTACGAGCAGTACTTC
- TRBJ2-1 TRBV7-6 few CASSSPTFDFYNEQFF TGTGCCAGCAGCTCACCGACTTTCGACTTTTACAATGAGCAGTTCTTC
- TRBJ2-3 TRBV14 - CASSLNTGLGQYF TGTGCCAGCAGCCTAAATACAGGGTTGGGGCAGTATTTT
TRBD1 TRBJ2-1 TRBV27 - CASNTGVRPSYNEQFF TGTGCCAGTAATACAGGGGTGCGGCCGTCCTACAATGAGCAGTTCTTC
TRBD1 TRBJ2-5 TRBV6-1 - CASSRQGNYEQYF TGTGCCAGCAGTCGACAGGGTAATTATGAGCAGTACTTC
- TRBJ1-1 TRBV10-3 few CAIREGQTNTEAFF TGTGCCATCAGGGAAGGACAGACGAACACTGAAGCTTTCTTT